The 28 T cell receptor beta chains reported below all come from one sample, sequenced in a study of T cells in Graves' hyperthyroidism and ophthalmopathy. Amplified TCR beta CDR3 regions derived from RNA transcripts. Carried out on the TCR CDR3, a first-round RT-PCR used the HTBI primer set. TCRdb re-analysed the multiplex PCR reads in MiXCR, keeping a single row per CDR3 protein. The sample has around 420,000 distinct CDR3 sequences, roughly 13% seen once. What was sequenced was blood. These receptors originate from a woman aged 18-30 years with Graves' hyperthyroidism.

This clonotype appeared a few times. The chain couples TRBV7-8 to TRBJ1-4; TRBD1 is a possible D gene (5 bases). The V end lost 1 base, the J end lost 8 bases, and 8 bases lay between the germline ends. From germline, CDR1 is SGHVS and CDR2 FQNEAQ. The CDR3 is 13 residues long. CDR3: CASSLGQSEKLFF. CDR3 sequence (DNA): TGTGCCAGCAGCTTAGGACAGAGCGAAAAACTGTTTTTT. The full variable domain, rest sourced from reference TRBV7-8 and TRBJ1-4, is GAGVSQSPRYKVAKRGQDVALRCDPISGHVSLFWYQQALGQGPEFLTYFQNEAQLDKSGLPSDRFFAERPEGSVSTLKIQRTQQEDSAVYLCASSLGQSEKLFFGSGTQLSVL.

Many counts were recorded for this clonotype. The chain links TRBV7-9 to TRBJ2-3, with TRBD2 identical over 10 bases. Losses at the gene ends were 4 bases for V and 5 bases for J; bases not matched to a gene: 9. CDR1 and CDR2 (germline): SEHNR, FQNEAQ (reference sequence). This CDR3 spans 16 amino acids. The CDR3 here is CASSSVAGGRGDTQYF. DNA of the CDR3: TGTGCCAGCAGCTCCGTAGCGGGAGGCCGGGGAGATACGCAGTATTTT.

This clonotype has a handful of counts. The chain recombines TRBV4-3 with TRBJ2-7; 12 bases map to TRBD1. Germline CDR1 LGHNA, CDR2 YSLEER. This CDR3 is built from 16 residues. V dropped 3 bases and J dropped 7; count of bases not matched to a gene: 10. The CDR3 is CASSQTPGQGAGEQYF. In DNA, the CDR3 is TGCGCCAGCAGCCAGACCCCGGGACAGGGGGCGGGGGAGCAGTACTTC.

There are a few counts of this clonotype. The chain is built from TRBV27 and TRBJ2-1; a weak D match, TRBD2 (5 bases). V lost 7 bases and J lost 6, with 13 bases in between. This CDR3 has 13 amino acids. The V gene's germline CDR1 is MNHEY and CDR2 SMNVEV (reference sequence). The CDR3 region is CASTTVATNEQFF. The CDR3 DNA sequence: TGTGCCAGCACTACTGTAGCGACCAATGAGCAGTTCTTC.

This clonotype was seen a handful of times. The CDR3 reads CAWSVPLGGYTQYF. CDR3 sequence (DNA): TGTGCCTGGAGTGTGCCACTCGGGGGGTATACGCAGTATTTT. The rearrangement uses TRBV30 and TRBJ2-3; 7 bases map to TRBD2. The CDR3 spans 14 residues. Germline trimming cut 0 bases from V and 7 bases from J; bases unmatched to any gene: 7. Per germline, CDR1 GTSNPN and CDR2 SVGIG (reference sequence).

In its sample, this clonotype was seen many times. The chain is built from TRBV5-5 and TRBJ2-3; 9 positions match TRBD2. Germline values: CDR1 SGHKS, CDR2 YYEKEE (reference sequence). V shed 1 base and J 1 base; nucleotides not matched to a gene: 10. The length of the CDR3 is 18 residues. CDR3 DNA: TGTGCCAGCAGCTTGCCCCGGGGAGCGGGAGGCCGCACAGATACGCAGTATTTT. This sequence encodes CASSLPRGAGGRTDTQYF.

This clonotype has just a few counts. The rearrangement joins TRBV6-1 to TRBJ2-1; TRBD2 matches 7 bases. With 1 base clipped from V and 8 bases from J, the junction kept 5 bases outside the gene matches. This CDR3 contains 14 residues. Germline V gene sequence: CDR1 MNHNS, CDR2 SASEGT. CDR3 in amino acids: CASSEGGGSDEQFF. As DNA, the CDR3 is TGTGCCAGCAGTGAAGGGGGAGGGTCCGATGAGCAGTTCTTC.

V and J are TRBV27 and TRBJ2-7; TRBD2 might be the D (6 bases). V was clipped by 4 bases and J by 4 bases, with 20 bases between them. Per the germline V gene, CDR1 is MNHEY and CDR2 is SMNVEV (reference sequence). The CDR3 runs to 16 residues. The CDR3 here is CASSSQYRGIPYEQYF. The DNA for the CDR3 is TGTGCCAGCAGTTCACAATACCGGGGGATCCCGTACGAGCAGTACTTC.

The V gene is TRBV2, the J gene TRBJ2-6, with 7 bases identical to TRBD1. The V and J ends lost 6 bases and 0 bases, in that order; junction bases with no gene match: 8. The CDR3 totals 17 residues. Germline CDR1 reads SNHLY; CDR2 reads FYNNEI. The CDR3 sequence: CASSGDRPFSGANVLTF. DNA of the CDR3: TGTGCCAGCAGCGGGGACAGACCCTTCTCTGGGGCCAACGTCCTGACTTTC.

This clonotype was counted ten times or more. The chain recombines TRBV28 with TRBJ1-2; D might be TRBD1 (5 bases). CDR3 length: 14 amino acids. Germline lookup yields CDR1 MDHEN and CDR2 SYDVKM. Trimming pared 6 bases from V and 7 bases from J, leaving 18 bases between. The CDR3 protein is CASSPMKRGGGYTF. CDR3 bases: TGTGCCAGCAGCCCTATGAAGCGGGGGGGTGGCTACACCTTC.

This clonotype was recorded many times. V is TRBV2 and J is TRBJ2-3; either TRBD1 or TRBD2 may supply D (5 bases each). Between the trimmed V and J ends, which lost 1 base and 7 bases, there was a span of 15 bases. The CDR3 runs 15 residues. Germline assignment: CDR1 SNHLY and CDR2 FYNNEI. DNA of the CDR3: TGTGCCAGCAGTGAAGTGGGACCCCACCTAAATACGCAGTATTTT. It codes for CASSEVGPHLNTQYF.

This clonotype has a handful of counts. CDR3 nucleotides: TGTGCCAGCAGTTACTCACTGGACTCCTACAATGAGCAGTTCTTC. It is translated as CASSYSLDSYNEQFF. This chain uses TRBV11-1 with TRBJ2-1; the D is unclear. The germline gives CDR1 SGHAT, CDR2 FQDESV (reference sequence). V dropped 6 bases and J dropped 0 bases, with 12 bases sitting between them. This CDR3 has 15 residues.

This clonotype was seen many times. The chain is built from TRBV7-3 and TRBJ2-2; D remains unclear. CDR3 length equals 14 residues. The V end was cut by 1 base, the J end by 1 base, with 4 bases between. Germline-derived CDR1 and CDR2 are SGHTA and FQGTGA. The CDR3 here is CASSLNQNTGELFF. The CDR3 region has the DNA TGTGCCAGCAGCTTAAACCAGAACACCGGGGAGCTGTTTTTT.

This clonotype was detected ten times or more. V and J are TRBV5-1 and TRBJ2-1; D gene ambiguous. This CDR3 is built from 15 residues. V was pared by 0 bases and J by 5 bases, with 12 bases between. Germline V lookup: CDR1 SGHRS, CDR2 YFSETQ. The CDR3 spells CASSLDLHLDNEQFF. The CDR3 bases are TGCGCCAGCAGCTTGGACTTGCACCTCGACAATGAGCAGTTCTTC. Together with reference TRBV5-1 and TRBJ2-1, the CDR3 gives the full variable domain: KAGVTQTPRYLIKTRGQQVTLSCSPISGHRSVSWYQQTPGQGLQFLFEYFSETQRNKGNFPGRFSGRQFSNSRSEMNVSTLELGDSALYLCASSLDLHLDNEQFFGPGTRLTVL.

This chain uses TRBV5-4 with TRBJ2-1; D remains unclear. In germline, CDR1 is SGHNT, CDR2 YYREEE (reference sequence). The CDR3 has 15 residues. Deletions cut 2 bases from V and 5 bases from J, with 14 bases between. The CDR3 reads CASSFFPAPNNEQFF. In nucleotides, the CDR3 is TGTGCCAGCAGCTTTTTTCCAGCGCCGAACAATGAGCAGTTCTTC.

This clonotype was seen a few times. The J gene is TRBJ1-2, the V gene TRBV29-1; a possible D gene is TRBD1 (5 bases). The CDR3 length is 16 residues. Trimming took off 1 base at V and 0 bases at J, with 15 bases between the two ends. Per the germline V gene, CDR1 is SQVTM and CDR2 is ANQGSEA. CDR3 bases: TGCAGCGTTGAAGCTCTTGGGGCGGGGACTAACTATGGCTACACCTTC. Translation gives CSVEALGAGTNYGYTF.

In this sample, this clonotype turned up many times. The chain combines TRBV28 with TRBJ2-7, with D tentatively TRBD1 (5 bases). Trimming shortened V by 11 bases and J by 2 bases, and 13 bases separated the two germline ends. This CDR3 is built from 12 residues. Germline V lookup: CDR1 MDHEN, CDR2 SYDVKM. For the CDR3, the DNA is TGTGCCCCCCCCCAAGGGGCCTACGAGCAGTACTTC. It translates to CAPPQGAYEQYF.

This clonotype appeared many times. The chain combines TRBV11-2 with TRBJ2-1, with 8 nucleotides matching TRBD1. V shed 5 bases and J 11 bases; nucleotides not matched to a gene: 17. The CDR3 extends over 16 amino acids. Looked up from germline, CDR1 is SGHAT and CDR2 is FQNNGV. CDR3 nucleotides: TGTGCCAGCAGCCCAAGGGGGGCGGACAGGGAAGGTCAGCAGTTCTTC. It translates to CASSPRGADREGQQFF.

This clonotype was observed many times. The chain employs TRBV3-1 and TRBJ2-5, with TRBD1 as a possible D gene (5 bases). This CDR3 has 15 amino acids. From germline, CDR1 is LGHDT and CDR2 YNNKEL (reference sequence). V dropped 2 bases and J dropped 5 bases, with 15 bases sitting between them. The CDR3 sequence: CASSQLGRARETQYF. CDR3 coding DNA: TGTGCCAGCAGCCAACTTGGCAGGGCAAGGGAGACCCAGTACTTC.

This clonotype was seen many times. This CDR3 is CSARGHLQETQYF. CDR3 nucleotides: TGCAGTGCTAGAGGCCACCTCCAAGAGACCCAGTACTTC. This chain uses TRBV20-1 with TRBJ2-5; the D is unclear. This CDR3 is built from 13 residues. Trimming left V 1 base short and J 1 base short, with 7 bases between. Per germline, CDR1 DFQATT and CDR2 SNEGSKA (reference sequence).

This sequence joins TRBV5-6 and TRBJ2-5, with D maybe TRBD1 (6 bases). The CDR3 is 15 residues long. Trimming shortened V by 3 bases and J by 2 bases, and 14 bases separated the two germline ends. Per germline, CDR1 SGHDT and CDR2 YYEEEE. The CDR3 DNA reads as TGTGCCAGCAGCTCCGGGACACCGGGACAAGAGACCCAGTACTTC. It translates to CASSSGTPGQETQYF.

This clonotype was seen more than once but under ten times. Its ends do not fully match the called genes, so a read error is possible. The gene calls are TRBV20-1 and TRBJ2-7, with 8 bases aligning to TRBD2. The V gene's germline CDR1 is DFQATT and CDR2 SNEGSKA (reference sequence). The CDR3 has 13 amino acids. The CDR3 DNA follows: TGCGGTGCTCGGTCTAGCGGGTTCTACGAGCAGTACTTC. This sequence encodes CGARSSGFYEQYF.

This clonotype was detected many times. The chain couples TRBV7-9 to TRBJ1-1; maybe TRBD1 (5 bases). The V end was cut by 2 bases, the J end by 3 bases, with 10 bases between. CDR1 SEHNR and CDR2 FQNEAQ come from the germline V gene (reference sequence). This CDR3 has 14 amino acids. The CDR3 protein is CASSLQGSDTEAFF. In nucleotides, the CDR3 is TGTGCCAGCAGCTTACAGGGCTCGGACACTGAAGCTTTCTTT.

The genes are TRBV20-1 and TRBJ1-2; TRBD1 is a possible D gene (5 bases). The CDR3 contains 13 residues. From germline, CDR1 is DFQATT and CDR2 SNEGSKA (reference sequence). Trimming removed 5 bases at V and 4 bases at J, with 14 bases between. The CDR3 DNA sequence: TGCAGTGCTCCTCCCGACAGAAGCTATGGCTACACCTTC. Translated, it gives CSAPPDRSYGYTF.

This clonotype has at least ten counts. The V call is TRBV5-6, the J call TRBJ1-1, with D tentatively TRBD1 (6 bases). The ends were cut back, 3 bases at V and 3 bases at J, with 15 bases in the middle. This CDR3 region has 15 residues. The V gene's germline CDR1 is SGHDT and CDR2 YYEEEE. The CDR3, as DNA: TGTGCCAGCAGCTGGTACAGGGAAGAATACACTGAAGCTTTCTTT. This encodes CASSWYREEYTEAFF.

In this sample, this clonotype turned up once. The chain is built from TRBV7-2 and TRBJ2-3; 10 positions match TRBD2. The CDR3 is made up of 20 amino acids. V was pared by 3 bases and J by 4 bases, with 19 bases of the junction left unmatched. Germline V gene sequence: CDR1 SGHTA, CDR2 FQGNSA. The CDR3 region is CASSLKGGLAGVGSADTQYF. DNA of the CDR3: TGTGCCAGCAGCTTGAAAGGTGGCCTAGCGGGAGTGGGGAGCGCAGATACGCAGTATTTT.

This clonotype was detected many times. V is TRBV7-9 and J is TRBJ2-1, with a tentative D call TRBD2 (5 bases). This CDR3 is 18 amino acids long. Looked up from germline, CDR1 is SEHNR and CDR2 is FQNEAQ (reference sequence). With 1 base removed from V and 5 bases from J, the gap between germline ends came to 21 bases. DNA of the CDR3: TGTGCCAGCAGCTTAGATCCCCTCCGAGGGAGAGTAGACAATGAGCAGTTCTTC. It specifies CASSLDPLRGRVDNEQFF.

This clonotype has just a few counts. The V gene is TRBV27, the J gene TRBJ2-7; a possible D gene is TRBD2 (7 bases). Germline-derived CDR1 and CDR2 are MNHEY and SMNVEV (reference sequence). The CDR3 spans 16 residues. Trimming pared 8 bases from V and 0 bases from J, leaving 20 bases between. The CDR3 sequence: CASQNPEGGSSYEQYF. The CDR3 DNA follows: TGTGCCAGCCAAAACCCGGAGGGGGGGAGCTCCTACGAGCAGTACTTC.